A selection of T cell receptor beta chains follows, all from one sample in a study of Ad26.COV2.S vaccination and SARS-CoV-2 variants. Using immunoSEQ multiplex PCR, the repertoire was profiled, and TCRdb retains in-frame clones only, with some absent. The sample has about 500,000 clones; roughly nine tenths are singletons. Sequenced here: peripheral blood, sampled in a trial of Ad26.COV2.S vaccine versus placebo. All receptors come from a person between 18 and 65 years old who received the Ad26.COV2.S COVID-19 vaccine or a placebo. Both conserved end residues are part of each CDR3. D genes are given only for firm matches. A row's size may be missing; if present it is once, few, many or a size class.

DNA	CDR3	size	D	V	J
TGTGCCAGCAGCCGTCGTAACTTGGGACTAGGTTCACCCCTCCACTTT	CASSRRNLGLGSPLHF	-	-	TRBV14	TRBJ1-6
TGTGCCAGCAGCGTCGAGGGGCGGTACAATCAGCCCCAGCATTTT	CASSVEGRYNQPQHF	-	-	TRBV9	TRBJ1-5
TGTGCCACCAGTGATCCAAGGGACGGCTCCTACGAGCAGTACTTC	CATSDPRDGSYEQYF	-	-	TRBV24-1	TRBJ2-7
TGTGCCAGCAGCACTCGGGGAAGGGGTTGGGAGACCCAGTACTTC	CASSTRGRGWETQYF	-	-	TRBV14	TRBJ2-5
TGTGCCAGCAGCTTAAAAACGGGACCGGTGTACTTC	CASSLKTGPVYF	few	-	TRBV7-3	TRBJ2-7
TGTGCCAGCAGCTTCCGGCGGAACGTTGAAGCTTTCTTT	CASSFRRNVEAFF	-	-	TRBV5-6	TRBJ1-1
TGTGCCAGTAGTCCCAGCGATCAAGAGACCCAGTACTTC	CASSPSDQETQYF	once	-	TRBV19	TRBJ2-5
TGTGCCAGCGATTCTGACAGAGACAATGAGCAGTTCTTC	CASDSDRDNEQFF	-	-	TRBV2	TRBJ2-1
TGTGCCAGCAGCCAAGGTCGGCTAGCGGGAGTAACCAATGAGCAGTTCTTC	CASSQGRLAGVTNEQFF	-	TRBD2	TRBV3-1/TRBV3-2	TRBJ2-1
TGTGCCAGCAGCAGACTTCCGGGGCCTCAAAACTTGAACACTGAAGCTTTCTTT	CASSRLPGPQNLNTEAFF	-	-	TRBV7-8	TRBJ1-1
TGCGCCAGCAGCCAAGGGACAGGGACCTACGAGCAGTACTTC	CASSQGTGTYEQYF	once	TRBD1	TRBV4-3	TRBJ2-7
TGTGCCAGTAGTACCGAGGGACATCAAGGTGAAAAACTGTTTTTT	CASSTEGHQGEKLFF	-	-	TRBV19	TRBJ1-4
TGTGCCAGCAGCGTAGCCCCCGGGGACAGGTCCCCCTCGATTACTAATGAAAAACTGTTTTTT	CASSVAPGDRSPSITNEKLFF	-	TRBD1	TRBV9	TRBJ1-4
TGTGCCATCAGTGGGACTAGTATGGAGACCCAGTACTTC	CAISGTSMETQYF	-	TRBD2	TRBV10-3	TRBJ2-5
TGTGCCAGCAGCCAATGGTCCAGCCGCTATGAGCAGTTCTTC	CASSQWSSRYEQFF	once	-	TRBV3-1/TRBV3-2	TRBJ2-1
TGTGCCAGCAGTCCCCGGGGACAAAGCTCCTACAATGAGCAGTTCTTC	CASSPRGQSSYNEQFF	-	-	TRBV7-9	TRBJ2-1
TGTGCCAGCGCCCACAGGGGATCAACCTACGAGCAGTACTTC	CASAHRGSTYEQYF	once	TRBD1	TRBV18	TRBJ2-7
TGCGCCAGCAGCCAAGAAGCCAGACTAGCGGGAGGGCGGTACAATGAGCAGTTCTTC	CASSQEARLAGGRYNEQFF	-	TRBD2	TRBV4-1	TRBJ2-1
TGTGCCAGCCTAGGGGACGGGGGCGCGGGCTACACCTTC	CASLGDGGAGYTF	-	-	TRBV3-1/TRBV3-2	TRBJ1-2
TGTGCCAGCAGTTCCGACGGGGGGACTAATTACGACGAGCAGTACTTC	CASSSDGGTNYDEQYF	-	TRBD2	TRBV6-2/TRBV6-3	TRBJ2-7
TGTGCCAGCAGGGGAGGGCAGGGGTGGACTGAAGCTTTCTTT	CASRGGQGWTEAFF	once	-	TRBV6-5	TRBJ1-1
TGTGCCAGCAGGGGCAGGGAGGTGTACAATGAGCAGTTCTTC	CASRGREVYNEQFF	-	-	TRBV2	TRBJ2-1
TGTGCCAGTAGTATAGCCCGTAATCAGCCCCAGCATTTT	CASSIARNQPQHF	-	-	TRBV19	TRBJ1-5
TGTGCCAGCAGCCAAGGGGTAGGTCAGCCCCAGCATTTT	CASSQGVGQPQHF	once	-	TRBV3-1/TRBV3-2	TRBJ1-5
TGTGCCAGCAGTTCGACCCGCCACACTAGCGGGAACCCCTACGAGCAGTACTTC	CASSSTRHTSGNPYEQYF	-	TRBD2	TRBV28	TRBJ2-7
TGTGCCAGCAGCAACAAAGACCAATACACTGAAGCTTTCTTT	CASSNKDQYTEAFF	few	-	TRBV6-6	TRBJ1-1
TGTGCCAGCAGCTCGGGGGTAGGGGGCTACGAGCAGTACTTC	CASSSGVGGYEQYF	-	-	TRBV7-6	TRBJ2-7
TGTGCCAGCAGCCAAGACTACACAGATACGCAGTATTTT	CASSQDYTDTQYF	-	-	TRBV3-1/TRBV3-2	TRBJ2-3
TGTGCCAGCAGCTTGAGAGGGGTAAAGACCCAGTACTTC	CASSLRGVKTQYF	-	-	TRBV5-4	TRBJ2-5
TGTGCCAGCAGTTGGCCTGGGGACAACAATGAGCAGTTCTTC	CASSWPGDNNEQFF	-	-	TRBV6-6	TRBJ2-1
TGTGCCAGTAGTTCCCGGACGGGGAATTCACCCCTCCACTTT	CASSSRTGNSPLHF	-	-	TRBV19	TRBJ1-6
TGTGCCAGCAGAGGCCCTTCTAGGACTAGCGGAACCACAGATACGCAGTATTTT	CASRGPSRTSGTTDTQYF	-	TRBD2	TRBV7-9	TRBJ2-3
TGTGCCTCCCACATGGGGGGCCACGAGCAGTACTTC	CASHMGGHEQYF	-	-	TRBV30	TRBJ2-7
TGTGCCAGCAGCTCTGGGACACAGGGAGGTACAGATACGCAGTATTTT	CASSSGTQGGTDTQYF	-	-	TRBV7-2	TRBJ2-3
TGTGCCACCAGCAGTCACTCTCAGGGGATCTATGGCTACACCTTC	CATSSHSQGIYGYTF	-	-	TRBV15	TRBJ1-2
TGTGCCAGCAGTTGGTACTACGACGAGCAGTACTTC	CASSWYYDEQYF	-	-	TRBV6-5	TRBJ2-7
TGTGCCAGCAGTTTACCCGGGACAGGGAAAATGAACACTGAAGCTTTCTTT	CASSLPGTGKMNTEAFF	-	TRBD1	TRBV28	TRBJ1-1
TGCGCCAGCAGCTTCGATCAAGCGATAGAGACCCAGTACTTC	CASSFDQAIETQYF	-	-	TRBV5-1	TRBJ2-5
TGTGCCAGCAGCGTAGAAGGGCGGGAGATGGACGAGCAGTTCTTC	CASSVEGREMDEQFF	-	TRBD2	TRBV9	TRBJ2-1
TGTGCCACCAGCAGCGGGATCTACGAGCAGTACTTC	CATSSGIYEQYF	-	-	TRBV15	TRBJ2-7
TGTGCCAGCAGGCGCGGGACTAGCGGGAGATACGAGCAGTACTTC	CASRRGTSGRYEQYF	-	TRBD2	TRBV7-9	TRBJ2-7
TGTGCCAGCGGTCGAGGGGTTTTTTTGTACACTGAAGCTTTCTTT	CASGRGVFLYTEAFF	-	-	TRBV21-1	TRBJ1-1
TGTGCCAGCAGCCACACAGGGGGCGCTCCCTACAATGAGCAGTTCTTC	CASSHTGGAPYNEQFF	few	TRBD1	TRBV3-1/TRBV3-2	TRBJ2-1
TGCAGTGCTAGTAGGGGACCGGCCAGCGAAGCTTTCTTT	CSASRGPASEAFF	-	-	TRBV20-1	TRBJ1-1
TGTGCCAGCAGGCGTCGTTCGGTGGCCTTACACCACAATGAGCAGTTCTTC	CASRRRSVALHHNEQFF	-	-	TRBV28	TRBJ2-1
TGTGCCAGTAGTATTCAGGGGGAGACCCAGTACTTC	CASSIQGETQYF	-	-	TRBV19	TRBJ2-5
TGTGCCACCAGCTCCCCCCCAATGGGAGAGCAGTTCTTC	CATSSPPMGEQFF	-	-	TRBV15	TRBJ2-1
TGTGCCAGCAGCCCCCCCTGGGGGCTAGCGGGAGCTTACGAGCAGTACTTC	CASSPPWGLAGAYEQYF	once	TRBD2	TRBV6-2/TRBV6-3	TRBJ2-7
TGTGCCAGCAGCCTAACTAGGGGGGAGCAGTTCTTC	CASSLTRGEQFF	-	-	TRBV11-1	TRBJ2-1
TGTGCCAGCAGTCAGACAGGGAGGACCTCACCCCTCCACTTT	CASSQTGRTSPLHF	-	TRBD1	TRBV6-6	TRBJ1-6
TGTGCCAGCAGCCCATCGGGACGAACGCAAGAGACCCAGTACTTC	CASSPSGRTQETQYF	-	-	TRBV7-8	TRBJ2-5
TGTGCCATCAGTGAATATGGGGCTGACACAGATACGCAGTATTTT	CAISEYGADTDTQYF	-	-	TRBV10-3	TRBJ2-3
TGTGCCAGCTCGAACTCGGGGAACGAGCAGTACTTC	CASSNSGNEQYF	-	-	TRBV18	TRBJ2-7
TGTGCCAGCAGCCGCTTCTCCGGGACAGCTAATTCACCCCTCCACTTT	CASSRFSGTANSPLHF	few	TRBD1	TRBV7-2	TRBJ1-6
TGTGCCAGTAGTCTAAGGGGGCTAGGGACTGAAGCTTTCTTT	CASSLRGLGTEAFF	-	TRBD1	TRBV19	TRBJ1-1
TGTGCCAGCAGCTTAGGAAGTAGTCCTGGGTACTATGGCTACACCTTC	CASSLGSSPGYYGYTF	-	-	TRBV7-6	TRBJ1-2
TGTGCCAGCGGGGACTGGCTAGCGGGAGGCGTAGAGACCCAGTACTTC	CASGDWLAGGVETQYF	-	TRBD2	TRBV9	TRBJ2-5
TGTGCCAGCAGGCTAGGGCAAGAGACCCAGTACTTC	CASRLGQETQYF	-	-	TRBV12-3/TRBV12-4	TRBJ2-5
TGTGCCAGCAGGGAGATGGGGGGGCAAGAGACCCAGTACTTC	CASREMGGQETQYF	-	TRBD2	TRBV28	TRBJ2-5
TGTGCCAGCAGTTGGGACAGATCGCCTTACGAGCAGTACTTC	CASSWDRSPYEQYF	once	TRBD1	TRBV6-5	TRBJ2-7